The present T cell receptor (beta chain) was sequenced within a study of monozygotic twins with inflammatory bowel disease. TCRdb re-called the 5' RACE reads, yielding one record per CDR3 amino acid sequence without DNA. This sample contains 400,000 to 500,000 distinct CDR3 sequences. The CDR3 runs 12 residues. In germline, CDR1 is MDHEN, CDR2 SYDVKM. Source material: blood. The chain carries TRBV28 and TRBJ1-5; TCRdb's D gene call, TRBD1, goes unchecked for lack of DNA. This clonotype was obtained from a human donor with ulcerative colitis or Crohn's disease, or a healthy co-twin of an affected twin (not recorded which). This CDR3 is CASSSAPQPQHF. Supplemented by reference TRBV28 and TRBJ1-5, the full variable domain reads DVKVTQSSRYLVKRTGEKVFLECVQDMDHENMFWYRQDPGLGLRLIYFSYDVKMKEKGDIPEGYSVSREKKERFSLILESASTNQTSMYLCASSSAPQPQHFGDGTRLSIL.